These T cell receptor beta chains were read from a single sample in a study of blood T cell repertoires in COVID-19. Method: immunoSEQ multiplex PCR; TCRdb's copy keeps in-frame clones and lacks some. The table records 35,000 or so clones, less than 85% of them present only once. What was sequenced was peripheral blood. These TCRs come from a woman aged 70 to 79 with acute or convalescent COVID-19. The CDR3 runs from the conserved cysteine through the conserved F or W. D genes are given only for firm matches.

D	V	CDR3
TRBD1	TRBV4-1	CASSLSGQTYNEQFF
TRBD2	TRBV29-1	CSVESLAGDLQETQYF
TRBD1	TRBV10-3	CAIRDRELLASPLHF
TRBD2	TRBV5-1	CASSLTSGTADTQYF
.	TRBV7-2	CASSEEATGQETQYF
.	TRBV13	CASSLGLRANIEQFF
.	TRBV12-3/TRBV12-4	CASSLAAGFGYTF
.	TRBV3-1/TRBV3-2	CASSQTGGGIYEQYF
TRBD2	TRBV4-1	CASSPELSGGAYNEQFF
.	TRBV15	CATSRDSAYYNEQFF
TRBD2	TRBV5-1	CATDGRGLAGGLNINEQFF
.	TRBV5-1	CASSLETSRSNEQFF
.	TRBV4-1	CASSQGTPPIHSVAFF
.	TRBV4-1	CASSQELAGAYEQYF
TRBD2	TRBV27	CASSPGTSGFGQFF
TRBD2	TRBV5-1	CASSSGLAEGTQYF
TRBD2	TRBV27	CASSHGLAGFYEQYF
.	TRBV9	CASSPQAPWAGGELFF
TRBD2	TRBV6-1	CASSEARTSGSEEQFF
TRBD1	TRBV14	CASSQEDRGRYYEQYF
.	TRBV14	CASSQSSTGANTGELFF
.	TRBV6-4	CASIRRPDLYEQYF
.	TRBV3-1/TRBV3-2	CASSQLQGYYIQYF
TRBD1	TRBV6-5	CASSRDRAYEQYF
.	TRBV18	CASSPAPVDEKLFF
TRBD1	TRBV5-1	CASSLAGTATNEKLFF
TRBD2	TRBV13	CASSSGLATNEQFF
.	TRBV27	CASSPSGGYGYTF
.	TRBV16	CASSQLVGAEAFF
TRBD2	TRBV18	CASSPSMGGGVGTDTQYF
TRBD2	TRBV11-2	CASSLSLSGAWADTQYF
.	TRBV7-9	CASSSRGGLEQYF
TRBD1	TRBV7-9	CASSLSGTGVDYNEQFF
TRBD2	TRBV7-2	CASSRGGVRLTEQYF
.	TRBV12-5	CASGAERAVYGYTF
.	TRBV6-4	CASSPTVRVTEAFF
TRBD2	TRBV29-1	CSVVLAGKLNEQFF
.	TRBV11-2	CASSLWEVPYGYTF
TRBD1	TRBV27	CASSRSGTGSLGEQYF